This entry lists 27 T cell receptor beta chains sequenced from one sample in a study of T cell repertoires in cytomegalovirus infection. MiXCR was run by TCRdb on the reads, yielding one entry per CDR3 protein. The sample has 200,000 to 250,000 distinct CDR3 sequences; 9% to 15% are singletons. Specimen: PBMCs. The origin of the receptors is a human donor in good health (CMV status not recorded). Some clones in this sample may be carry-over from other donors' samples.

By proportion, this clonotype is medium-sized. This chain links TRBV7-2 with TRBJ2-5, with 10 bases identical to TRBD2. Germline V CDR1 and CDR2: SGHTA, FQGNSA. V lost 4 bases and J lost 5; bases outside the gene matches: 7. The CDR3 is 15 residues long. CDR3 nucleotide sequence: TGTGCCAGCAGCTCCCCCGAGCGGGGGGGGGAGACCCAGTACTTC. Its translation: CASSSPERGGETQYF.

This clonotype was seen a handful of times. The CDR3 nucleotides read TGTGCCAGCAGCCAAGAGAGGACAGGGAGGAAGGATGGCTACACCTTC. Amino acid sequence: CASSQERTGRKDGYTF. The chain is built from TRBV4-2 and TRBJ1-2; 8 bases map to TRBD1. With 0 bases clipped from V and 6 bases from J, the junction kept 9 bases outside the gene matches. Germline lookup yields CDR1 LGHNA and CDR2 YNFKEQ. The CDR3 covers 16 residues.

CDR3 amino acids: CASSLALYQPQHF. The CDR3 DNA reads as TGTGCCAGCAGCTTAGCCCTCTATCAGCCCCAGCATTTT. The chain combines TRBV7-6 with TRBJ1-5, with D uncertain. Trimming removed 0 bases at V and 5 bases at J, with 5 bases between. The CDR3 runs to 13 residues. CDR1 and CDR2 (germline): SGHVS, FNYEAQ.

This clonotype was seen ten or more times. V and J are TRBV7-2 and TRBJ1-3; D gene uncertain. Germline V CDR1 and CDR2: SGHTA, FQGNSA. V was shortened by 1 base and J by 0 bases, with 7 bases between the two germline ends. The CDR3 contains 15 residues. The CDR3 DNA is TGTGCCAGCAGCTTAGGGGAGCCCTCTGGAAACACCATATATTTT. Translation: CASSLGEPSGNTIYF.

This clonotype was seen ten or more times. V and J are TRBV5-1 and TRBJ1-4, with D perhaps TRBD1 (5 bases). The CDR3 has 13 residues. Germline V gene sequence: CDR1 SGHRS, CDR2 YFSETQ. The ends were cut back, 0 bases at V and 8 bases at J, with 8 bases in the middle. The DNA of the CDR3 is TGCGCCAGCAGCTTGGAGGGGACGGAAAAACTGTTTTTT. Translated: CASSLEGTEKLFF.

CDR3 amino acids: CSVSVGSTDTQYF. The CDR3 DNA reads as TGCAGCGTTAGTGTTGGGAGCACAGATACGCAGTATTTT. V gene TRBV29-1 combines with J gene TRBJ2-3; D remains unclear. This CDR3 has 13 amino acids. The germline V gene encodes CDR1 SQVTM and CDR2 ANQGSEA. V shed 5 bases and J shed 0 bases, with 9 bases lying between them.

The J gene is TRBJ1-2, the V gene TRBV20-1, with TRBD1 as a possible D gene (5 bases). This CDR3 spans 13 amino acids. The germline gives CDR1 DFQATT, CDR2 SNEGSKA (reference sequence). The V and J ends lost 5 bases and 3 bases respectively, with 13 bases between them. The CDR3, as DNA: TGCAGTGCTTACGTTGGGGCTCACTATGGCTACACCTTC. This encodes CSAYVGAHYGYTF.

This clonotype was counted at least ten times. The chain combines TRBV7-2 with TRBJ2-2, with 7 nucleotides matching TRBD1. The length of the CDR3 is 16 residues. Per germline, CDR1 SGHTA and CDR2 FQGNSA. V gave up 3 bases and J gave up 6 bases; unmatched junction bases: 10. The chain's CDR3 is CASSFSLGGGPGELFF. As DNA, the CDR3 is TGTGCCAGCAGCTTCTCGTTAGGGGGCGGACCCGGGGAGCTGTTTTTT.

This clonotype was seen at least ten times. J is TRBJ1-2 and V is TRBV4-3; D gene uncertain. Germline V gene data show CDR1 as LGHNA and CDR2 as YSLEER. V was cut by 3 bases and J by 0 bases, with 20 bases left in between. The CDR3 totals 18 residues. The CDR3 DNA is TGCGCCAGCAGCCAGGAGTTTGCAGGCGCCCCAGCTAACTATGGCTACACCTTC. This codes for CASSQEFAGAPANYGYTF.

This clonotype was recorded at least ten times. The chain joins TRBV24-1 to TRBJ2-1; D is possibly TRBD1 (6 bases). The CDR3 has 15 amino acids. Trimming removed 4 bases at V and 5 bases at J, with 14 bases between. Germline V lookup: CDR1 KGHDR, CDR2 SFDVKD. For the CDR3, the DNA is TGTGCCACCAGTGACGCCGGACAGACCAACAATGAGCAGTTCTTC. It is translated as CATSDAGQTNNEQFF.

This clonotype was counted only a few times. The DNA of the CDR3 is TGCAGTGCTAAGGGTTCCGGGACAGGGGGCTTGTCGATACAGACCCAGTACTTC. Its translation: CSAKGSGTGGLSIQTQYF. The chain carries TRBV20-1 and TRBJ2-5; 12 nucleotides match TRBD1. Looked up from germline, CDR1 is DFQATT and CDR2 is SNEGSKA (reference sequence). The trim removed 4 bases at V and 6 bases at J, leaving 18 bases unmatched. The length of the CDR3 is 18 residues.

V usage is TRBV19 and J usage is TRBJ2-7, with D possibly TRBD2 on 5 matching bases. This CDR3 has 16 residues. From germline, CDR1 is LNHDA and CDR2 SQIVND (reference sequence). V gave up 3 bases and J gave up 0 bases, with 15 bases separating them. The CDR3 region is CASSIFAGLSSYEQYF. As DNA, the CDR3 is TGTGCCAGTAGTATTTTTGCGGGCCTCAGCTCCTACGAGCAGTACTTC.

This clonotype has at least ten counts. The chain recombines TRBV7-2 with TRBJ2-5; 8 positions agree with TRBD1. Germline V lookup: CDR1 SGHTA, CDR2 FQGNSA. CDR3 length: 13 residues. With 11 bases clipped from V and 5 bases from J, the junction kept 10 bases outside the gene matches. This chain's CDR3 is CASRDRLLETQYF. The CDR3 nucleotides are TGTGCCTCGCGGGACAGGCTTTTGGAGACCCAGTACTTC. Looking up the rest from reference TRBV7-2 and TRBJ2-5 gives the full variable domain: GAGVSQSPSNKVTEKGKDVELRCDPISGHTALYWYRQSLGQGLEFLIYFQGNSAPDKSGLPSDRFSAERTGGSVSTLTIQRTQQEDSAVYLCASRDRLLETQYFGPGTRLLVL.

This rearrangement joins TRBV4-3 to TRBJ2-5, with a possible D match to TRBD2 (5 bases). CDR3 size: 12 residues. Trimming removed 4 bases at V and 7 bases at J, with 10 bases between. Germline V lookup: CDR1 LGHNA, CDR2 YSLEER. CDR3 coding DNA: TGCGCCAGCAGCCCAGGCCGGGGGACCCAGTACTTC. It specifies CASSPGRGTQYF.

Many counts were recorded for this clonotype. The rearrangement joins TRBV7-2 to TRBJ1-1; D is unclear. The germline gives CDR1 SGHTA, CDR2 FQGNSA. This CDR3 comprises 14 residues. The ends were cut back, 1 base at V and 2 bases at J, with 8 bases in the middle. In nucleotides, the CDR3 is TGTGCCAGCAGCTTAGGGCGGAGTAACACTGAAGCTTTCTTT. This encodes CASSLGRSNTEAFF.

This sequence joins TRBV30 and TRBJ2-7; no clear D gene. Trimming cost V 1 base and J 9 bases, with 10 bases left between them. CDR1 and CDR2 (germline): GTSNPN, SVGIG (reference sequence). The CDR3 extends over 11 amino acids. The CDR3 DNA follows: TGTGCCTGGAGTGAAAGTTTAGGGCAGTACTTC. Its protein product is CAWSESLGQYF.

This clonotype was seen at least ten times. The chain employs TRBV7-2 and TRBJ1-6; 7 bases fit TRBD1. The CDR3 runs to 17 residues. The ends lost 5 bases at V and 2 bases at J; junction bases unmatched: 9. In germline, CDR1 is SGHTA, CDR2 FQGNSA. The CDR3 DNA sequence: TGTGCCAGCAGCGGCACAGGGGAGACCACCTATAATTCACCCCTCCACTTT. The encoded protein is CASSGTGETTYNSPLHF.

This clonotype was recorded at least ten times. The chain links TRBV7-9 to TRBJ1-2, with unresolved D. Trimming shortened V by 0 bases and J by 4 bases, and 12 bases separated the two germline ends. Germline CDR1 and CDR2: SEHNR and FQNEAQ (reference sequence). This CDR3 has 15 residues. The CDR3 protein is CASSLAQASSYGYTF. The CDR3 DNA reads as TGTGCCAGCAGCTTAGCGCAGGCTTCAAGCTATGGCTACACCTTC.

This clonotype has only a few counts. V and J are TRBV29-1 and TRBJ1-2; no definite D call. The CDR3 extends over 12 amino acids. V lost 4 bases to trimming and J lost 4 bases, with 10 bases between them. Germline V CDR1 and CDR2: SQVTM, ANQGSEA. As DNA, the CDR3 is TGCAGCGTTGTCAACAGCTTCTATGGCTACACCTTC. Protein sequence: CSVVNSFYGYTF.

About this clonotype itself: With a much larger clone just one base away, this may be a read error. The J gene is TRBJ1-1, the V gene TRBV4-3, with 11 bases that match TRBD1. The CDR3 loop spans 15 amino acids. CDR1 LGHNA and CDR2 YSLEER come from the germline V gene. J was trimmed by 11 bases and V by 5 bases; bases with no gene match: 13. The CDR3 here is CASSKRGTGGMRAFF. CDR3 sequence (DNA): TGCGCCAGCAGCAAACGTGGGACAGGGGGAATGCGGGCTTTCTTT.

The rearrangement uses TRBV6-1 and TRBJ2-7, with D perhaps TRBD2 (5 bases). The germline V gene encodes CDR1 MNHNS and CDR2 SASEGT. V lost 4 bases and J 7 bases, leaving 8 bases between the germline ends. The CDR3 covers 11 residues. The CDR3 DNA follows: TGTGCCAGCAGTGGAGGCGGGGAGCAGTACTTC. It yields the protein CASSGGGEQYF.

This clonotype was observed a few times. The chain carries TRBV20-1 and TRBJ2-1; 8 nucleotides line up with TRBD2. The CDR3 has 15 amino acids. V lost 0 bases and J lost 8; bases outside the gene matches: 9. CDR1 is DFQATT, CDR2 SNEGSKA, per germline (reference sequence). The CDR3 coding sequence is TGCAGTGCTAGAGAAAGCGGGGGAGCGGGGTATGAGCAGTTCTTC. This translates into CSARESGGAGYEQFF.

There are many counts of this clonotype. V is TRBV7-8 and J is TRBJ1-4; no definite D call. The CDR3 runs to 14 residues. Trimming pared 0 bases from V and 8 bases from J, leaving 10 bases between. Germline loops: CDR1 SGHVS, CDR2 FQNEAQ. DNA for the CDR3: TGTGCCAGCAGCTTAGCAGCGGGGTCCGAAAAACTGTTTTTT. This gives the protein CASSLAAGSEKLFF.

V usage is TRBV7-3 and J usage is TRBJ2-2, with a weak D call TRBD1 (5 bases). Germline V gene data show CDR1 as SGHTA and CDR2 as FQGTGA. V was clipped by 1 base and J by 5 bases, with 11 bases between them. CDR3 length: 15 amino acids. As DNA, the CDR3 is TGTGCCAGCAGCTTAATCGGTAGGGGTACCGGGGAGCTGTTTTTT. Protein: CASSLIGRGTGELFF.

This clonotype was observed at least ten times. DNA of the CDR3: TGCAGTGGACGCCAGAAGGCCCGGGGAAATGAGCAGTTCTTC. This encodes CSGRQKARGNEQFF. The chain uses TRBV20-1 and TRBJ2-1; D is perhaps TRBD2 (5 bases). CDR1 is DFQATT and CDR2 is SNEGSKA in the germline V gene (reference sequence). This CDR3 is 14 amino acids long. Trimming took off 7 bases at V and 7 bases at J, with 20 bases between the two ends.

The gene calls are TRBV6-2 or TRBV6-3 and TRBJ2-1; 14 positions agree with TRBD2. The trim removed 7 bases at V and 5 bases at J, leaving 7 bases unmatched. In germline, CDR1 is MNHEY, CDR2 SVGEGT. CDR3 length equals 16 residues. The CDR3 protein is CASTDWTSGGNNEQFF. The DNA for the CDR3 is TGTGCCAGCACTGATTGGACTAGCGGGGGGAACAATGAGCAGTTCTTC.

This clonotype showed up many times. The chain uses TRBV7-2 and TRBJ2-5; D not resolved. Trimming shortened V by 7 bases and J by 0 bases, and 9 bases separated the two germline ends. Per germline, CDR1 SGHTA and CDR2 FQGNSA. The CDR3 totals 13 residues. The DNA of the CDR3 is TGTGCCAGCAAAACTTACAACCAAGAGACCCAGTACTTC. Translated: CASKTYNQETQYF.